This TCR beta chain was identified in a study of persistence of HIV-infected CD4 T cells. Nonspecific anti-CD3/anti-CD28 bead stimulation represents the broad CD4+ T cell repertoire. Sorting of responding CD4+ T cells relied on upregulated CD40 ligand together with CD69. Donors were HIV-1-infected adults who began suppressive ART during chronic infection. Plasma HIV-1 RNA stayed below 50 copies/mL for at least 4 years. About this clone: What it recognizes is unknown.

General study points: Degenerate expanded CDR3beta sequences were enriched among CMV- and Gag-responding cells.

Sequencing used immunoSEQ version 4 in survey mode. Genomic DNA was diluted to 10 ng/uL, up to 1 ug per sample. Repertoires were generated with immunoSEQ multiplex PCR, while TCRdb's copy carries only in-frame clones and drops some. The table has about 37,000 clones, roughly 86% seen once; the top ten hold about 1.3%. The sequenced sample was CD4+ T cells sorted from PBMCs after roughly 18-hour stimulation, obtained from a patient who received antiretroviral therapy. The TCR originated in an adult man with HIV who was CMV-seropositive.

Written as DNA, the CDR3 is TGTGCCAGCAGTTACTCGCGCTACAATGAGCAGTTCTTC. This encodes CASSYSRYNEQFF. V gene TRBV6-6 combines with J gene TRBJ2-1, with D hard to call. This CDR3 has 13 amino acids. Trimming left V 0 bases short and J 3 bases short, with 3 bases between. The germline CDR1 and CDR2 sequences are MNHNY and SVGAGI (reference sequence).